Below, 28 T cell receptor beta chains from the same sample are listed, as sequenced in a study of cytomegalovirus exposure and HLA in healthy donors (dated by TCRdb to about 2017). The library was built by means of the immunoSEQ multiplex PCR assay. For the multiplex PCR, a mixture combining 60 forward primers for TCR Vbeta segments and 13 reverse primers for TCR Jbeta segments was used. As stored in TCRdb, this immuneACCESS dataset retains in-frame rearrangements with V and J assigned. A fraction of the clones does not appear; measured against another copy, unresolved V genes explain less than half of the discrepancy, and the remainder lacks a known reason. The sample table shows roughly 100,000 clones, and roughly 76% are seen once. The top ten clonotypes cover around 3.5% of the sample. Sample: PBMCs. These TCRs come from a man aged 35 to 55 in good health and CMV-seronegative.

The sample holds a few counts of this clone. V usage is TRBV19 and J usage is TRBJ1-3; 7 bases map to TRBD1. Germline V gives CDR1 LNHDA, CDR2 SQIVND (reference sequence). The CDR3 covers 14 residues. V lost 4 bases, J lost 8 bases, and 8 bases stayed unmatched. The CDR3 spells CASSTETGTHTIYF. The DNA of the CDR3 is TGTGCCAGTAGTACGGAGACAGGGACGCACACCATATATTTT.

The rearrangement uses TRBV2 and TRBJ1-6; D not certain. There are 12 residues in the CDR3. Between the trimmed V and J ends, which lost 4 bases and 9 bases, there was a span of 7 bases. CDR1 is SNHLY, CDR2 FYNNEI, per germline. The CDR3 sequence is CASSVRGSPLHF. The CDR3 DNA follows: TGTGCCAGCAGTGTACGGGGTTCACCCCTCCACTTT.

This clone is medium-sized by share. CDR3 loop: CASSLLGGTNEKLFF. CDR3 bases: TGCGCCAGCAGCCTGCTTGGAGGGACTAATGAAAAACTGTTTTTT. The rearrangement links TRBV5-1 to TRBJ1-4; D not resolved. Trimming removed 4 bases at V and 2 bases at J, with 12 bases between. Germline assignment: CDR1 SGHRS and CDR2 YFSETQ. This CDR3 has 15 amino acids.

In this sample, this clone turned up a few times. The J gene is TRBJ2-3, the V gene TRBV7-9; 9 bases are a match to TRBD2. The J segment lost 0 bases and the V segment lost 7 bases, leaving 8 bases of the junction unmatched. CDR3 length: 16 amino acids. CDR1 is SEHNR and CDR2 is FQNEAQ in the germline V gene (reference sequence). For the CDR3, the DNA is TGTGCCAGCATGAGGCGGGGGGGGATTAGCACAGATACGCAGTATTTT. Translation gives CASMRRGGISTDTQYF.

The chain combines TRBV4-1 with TRBJ1-5; D might be TRBD1 (5 bases). The CDR3 has 16 amino acids. Germline V gene data show CDR1 as MGHRA and CDR2 as YSYEKL. Trimming left V 0 bases short and J 4 bases short, with 13 bases between. The CDR3 protein is CASSQEGVRVNQPQHF. The CDR3 coding sequence is TGCGCCAGCAGCCAAGAAGGTGTCAGGGTAAATCAGCCCCAGCATTTT.

The genes are TRBV6-5 and TRBJ1-5; 7 bases align to TRBD1. The germline V gene encodes CDR1 MNHEY and CDR2 SVGAGI. The CDR3 is made up of 13 amino acids. Trimming took 2 bases from V and 9 from J; bases not matched to a gene: 4. In DNA form, the CDR3 reads TGTGCCAGCAGTTACGGGACAGCGTTGCCCCAGCATTTT. Its translation: CASSYGTALPQHF.

The genes are TRBV28 and TRBJ2-7, with D maybe TRBD2 (5 bases). CDR1 MDHEN and CDR2 SYDVKM come from the germline V gene. The CDR3 sequence is 15 residues long. V lost 1 base, J lost 2 bases, and 12 bases lay in between. The CDR3 DNA is TGTGCCAGCAGTTTATCCGGGGAAGGGACCTACGAGCAGTACTTC. This codes for CASSLSGEGTYEQYF.

The gene calls are TRBV18 and TRBJ1-3; TRBD1 matches 9 bases. The V segment lost 6 bases and the J segment 3 bases; nucleotides outside the gene matches: 18. The CDR3 extends over 19 amino acids. Germline CDR1 and CDR2: KGHSH and LQKENI. The CDR3 DNA is TGTGCCAGCTCTCCTGTTGAGGGGCTGGGACAGGGCCTTGGAAACACCATATATTTT. Protein sequence: CASSPVEGLGQGLGNTIYF.

J is TRBJ1-6 and V is TRBV19; D unresolved. Germline CDR1 reads LNHDA; CDR2 reads SQIVND (reference sequence). There are 17 residues in the CDR3. V shed 4 bases and J shed 0 bases, with 13 bases lying between them. Written as DNA, the CDR3 is TGTGCCAGTAGTACCTGGACGGACTACTCCTATAATTCACCCCTCCACTTT. Translating it yields CASSTWTDYSYNSPLHF.

J is TRBJ2-5 and V is TRBV7-2; 8 bases are shared with TRBD1. Trimming cost V 5 bases and J 2 bases; bases outside gene matches: 4. CDR3 length: 14 amino acids. Germline CDR1 is SGHTA and CDR2 is FQGNSA. The DNA for the CDR3 is TGTGCCAGCAGCCTGACAGGGGCGCAAGAGACCCAGTACTTC. It codes for CASSLTGAQETQYF.

This chain connects TRBV5-1 to TRBJ2-2, with D possibly being TRBD1 (5 bases). V dropped 1 base and J dropped 16 bases, with 20 bases sitting between them. This CDR3 comprises 14 residues. The germline V gene encodes CDR1 SGHRS and CDR2 YFSETQ. CDR3: CASSLKQASQVQFF. Here the CDR3 DNA reads TGCGCCAGCAGCTTGAAACAGGCCTCCCAAGTCCAGTTTTTT.

J is TRBJ1-6 and V is TRBV19; D is unclear. Trimming took off 1 base at V and 7 bases at J, with 8 bases between the two ends. Germline V lookup: CDR1 LNHDA, CDR2 SQIVND (reference sequence). The CDR3 extends over 14 amino acids. The CDR3 DNA is TGTGCCAGTAGTATAGGACTGAAAAATTCACCCCTCCACTTT. Translating it yields CASSIGLKNSPLHF.

Ten or more counts support this clone. The CDR3 loop reads CASSPSGGGDNQPQHF. The CDR3 nucleotides read TGTGCCAGCAGCCCGTCCGGGGGTGGGGATAATCAGCCCCAGCATTTT. The rearrangement links TRBV9 to TRBJ1-5, with a possible D match to TRBD1 (5 bases). This CDR3 region has 16 residues. V shed 4 bases and J shed 4 bases, with 18 bases lying between them. Germline V gives CDR1 SGDLS, CDR2 YYNGEE.

This clone was seen a handful of times. The chain joins TRBV5-6 to TRBJ1-1, with D unresolved. Germline assignment: CDR1 SGHDT and CDR2 YYEEEE. The CDR3 runs 13 residues. V was pared by 0 bases and J by 10 bases, with 13 bases between. CDR3 in DNA: TGTGCCAGCAGCTTGGGCGCCATTCCCGTAGCTTTCTTT. This sequence encodes CASSLGAIPVAFF.

The chain couples TRBV7-9 to TRBJ2-5; D possibly corresponds to TRBD2 (5 bases). The CDR3 covers 14 residues. CDR1 is SEHNR and CDR2 is FQNEAQ in the germline V gene (reference sequence). V was clipped by 3 bases and J by 7 bases, with 15 bases between them. CDR3 sequence reads: CASSFNLEEGTQYF. CDR3 coding DNA: TGTGCCAGCAGCTTTAATTTGGAGGAAGGGACCCAGTACTTC.

This clone was counted once. CDR3 sequence (DNA): TGTGCCAGCAGCCCACGGGGGTCTGGGGCCAACGTCCTGACTTTC. Translated, it gives CASSPRGSGANVLTF. The V and J genes are TRBV28 and TRBJ2-6; a weak D match, TRBD2 (6 bases). With 6 bases removed from V and 1 base from J, the gap between germline ends came to 10 bases. The CDR3 totals 15 residues. Germline CDR1 MDHEN, CDR2 SYDVKM.

The rearrangement uses TRBV28 and TRBJ2-3, with 7 bases that match TRBD1. Trimming cost V 6 bases and J 3 bases; bases outside gene matches: 15. Germline V lookup: CDR1 MDHEN, CDR2 SYDVKM. This CDR3 comprises 17 residues. CDR3 sequence reads: CASSRLFETGITDTQYF. In nucleotides, the CDR3 is TGTGCCAGCAGCCGTTTGTTCGAGACAGGGATAACAGATACGCAGTATTTT. The whole variable domain, filled in from reference TRBV28 and TRBJ2-3, reads DVKVTQSSRYLVKRTGEKVFLECVQDMDHENMFWYRQDPGLGLRLIYFSYDVKMKEKGDIPEGYSVSREKKERFSLILESASTNQTSMYLCASSRLFETGITDTQYFGPGTRLTVL.

The chain carries TRBV15 and TRBJ1-1; 7 nucleotides line up with TRBD1. This CDR3 spans 15 amino acids. The ends lost 0 bases at V and 5 bases at J; junction bases unmatched: 6. Germline CDR1 LNHNV, CDR2 YYDKDF (reference sequence). CDR3: CATSRDQGVRTEAFF. The CDR3 nucleotides are TGTGCCACCAGCAGAGATCAGGGGGTAAGGACTGAAGCTTTCTTT.

In DNA, the CDR3 is TGTGCCATCAGCAGGGACAGTTCTAGCACAGATACGCAGTATTTT. Translating it yields CAISRDSSSTDTQYF. This sequence joins TRBV10-3 and TRBJ2-3; 7 bases match TRBD1. CDR3 length equals 15 residues. Losses at the gene ends were 6 bases for V and 0 bases for J; bases not matched to a gene: 6. Germline V gene lookup returns CDR1 ENHRY and CDR2 SYGVKD.

The chain combines TRBV11-2 with TRBJ1-2, with D perhaps TRBD1 (5 bases). Trimming took off 6 bases at V and 4 bases at J, with 12 bases between the two ends. Looked up from germline, CDR1 is SGHAT and CDR2 is FQNNGV. The length of the CDR3 is 13 residues. The CDR3 DNA is TGTGCCAGCAGGGCCACGGGGGGCTATGGCTACACCTTC. Protein: CASRATGGYGYTF.

The J gene is TRBJ1-3, the V gene TRBV4-3; 9 bases are shared with TRBD1. Germline V gene lookup returns CDR1 LGHNA and CDR2 YSLEER. CDR3 size: 15 residues. Trimming at V came to 3 bases and at J to 1 base, leaving 1 base not matched to a gene. The CDR3 bases are TGCGCCAGCAGCCATGGGACAGGGTCTGGAAACACCATATATTTT. Its translation is CASSHGTGSGNTIYF.

The chain carries TRBV5-1 and TRBJ2-1, with 9 bases identical to TRBD1. The V gene end was trimmed by 4 bases and the J gene end by 0 bases; junction bases not matched to a gene: 8. The germline gives CDR1 SGHRS, CDR2 YFSETQ. The CDR3 runs to 17 residues. CDR3 region: CASSIAQGASSYNEQFF. CDR3 nucleotide sequence: TGCGCCAGCAGCATCGCACAGGGGGCGAGCTCCTACAATGAGCAGTTCTTC.

This chain connects TRBV5-4 to TRBJ2-5, with TRBD1 matching over 7 bases. J was trimmed by 5 bases and V by 4 bases; bases with no gene match: 8. CDR1 and CDR2 from the germline V gene are SGHNT and YYREEE (reference sequence). CDR3 length equals 14 residues. The CDR3 loop reads CASSPGQTRETQYF. CDR3 coding DNA: TGTGCCAGCAGCCCGGGACAGACGAGGGAGACCCAGTACTTC.

The rearrangement links TRBV29-1 to TRBJ2-7; TRBD2 is a possible D gene (6 bases). This CDR3 spans 13 amino acids. The germline gives CDR1 SQVTM, CDR2 ANQGSEA. The V end was cut by 4 bases, the J end by 3 bases, with 13 bases between. CDR3 in amino acids: CSVVKEGGYEQYF. In DNA, the CDR3 is TGCAGCGTTGTTAAGGAGGGTGGCTACGAGCAGTACTTC.

This clone showed up just once. This chain joins TRBV30 and TRBJ1-5; D ambiguous. V was clipped by 0 bases and J by 5 bases, with 11 bases between them. In germline, CDR1 is GTSNPN, CDR2 SVGIG (reference sequence). The CDR3 is 14 amino acids. The CDR3 DNA reads as TGTGCCTGGAGTGTATCAGATACCCATCAGCCCCAGCATTTT. It codes for CAWSVSDTHQPQHF.

The chain uses TRBV2 and TRBJ2-7; 10 bases map to TRBD1. Germline V gives CDR1 SNHLY, CDR2 FYNNEI. V was pared by 4 bases and J by 3 bases, with 6 bases of the junction left unmatched. CDR3 length equals 15 residues. CDR3 region: CASSVFRTGGYEQYF. DNA of the CDR3: TGTGCCAGCAGTGTCTTTAGGACAGGGGGCTACGAGCAGTACTTC.

This clone showed up just once. The chain is built from TRBV6-1 and TRBJ2-7; the match to TRBD2 covers 10 bases. The trim removed 2 bases at V and 4 bases at J, leaving 5 bases unmatched. The CDR3 totals 15 residues. CDR1 is MNHNS and CDR2 is SASEGT in the germline V gene. The CDR3 protein is CASSEWTSGPYEQYF. DNA for the CDR3: TGTGCCAGCAGTGAATGGACTAGCGGACCTTACGAGCAGTACTTC.

This clone was counted a few times. The conserved final phenylalanine or tryptophan is absent from the CDR3, which likely points to a read error. The V and J genes are TRBV6-5 and TRBJ2-2; 7 bases are a match to TRBD2. The CDR3 totals 15 residues. The germline CDR1 and CDR2 sequences are MNHEY and SVGAGI. The J segment lost 5 bases and the V segment lost 2 bases, leaving 5 bases of the junction unmatched. The CDR3 spells CASSYERGLTGELFV. As DNA, the CDR3 is TGTGCCAGCAGTTACGAGCGGGGCCTGACCGGGGAGCTGTTTGTT.